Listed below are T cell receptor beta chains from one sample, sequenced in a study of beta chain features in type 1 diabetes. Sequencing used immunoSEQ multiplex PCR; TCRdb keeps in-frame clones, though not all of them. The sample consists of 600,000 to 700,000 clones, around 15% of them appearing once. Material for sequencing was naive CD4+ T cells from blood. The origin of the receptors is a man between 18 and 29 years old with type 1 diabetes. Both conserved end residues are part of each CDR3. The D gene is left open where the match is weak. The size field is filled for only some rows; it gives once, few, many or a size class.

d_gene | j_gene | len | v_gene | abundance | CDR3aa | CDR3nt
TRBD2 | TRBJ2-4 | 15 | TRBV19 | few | CASSPRGGAKNIQYF | TGTGCCAGTAGTCCCCGGGGGGGGGCCAAAAACATTCAGTACTTC
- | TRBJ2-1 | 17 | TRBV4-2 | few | CASSQEVDGRSYNEQFF | TGTGCCAGCAGCCAAGAAGTTGACGGTCGATCCTACAATGAGCAGTTCTTC
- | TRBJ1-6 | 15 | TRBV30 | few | CAWSELDLYNSPLHF | TGTGCCTGGAGCGAGCTGGACCTATATAATTCACCCCTCCACTTT
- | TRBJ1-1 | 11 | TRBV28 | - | CASKVNTEAFF | TGTGCCAGCAAAGTTAACACTGAAGCTTTCTTT
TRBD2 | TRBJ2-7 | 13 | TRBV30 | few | CAWRVAGGNEQYF | TGTGCCTGGAGGGTAGCGGGGGGCAACGAGCAGTACTTC
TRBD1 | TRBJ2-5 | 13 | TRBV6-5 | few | CASSYQTGGTQYF | TGTGCCAGCAGTTACCAGACAGGGGGGACCCAGTACTTC
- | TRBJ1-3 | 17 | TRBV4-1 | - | CASSQDRVGQSGNTIYF | TGCGCCAGCAGCCAAGATCGGGTTGGGCAGTCTGGAAACACCATATATTTT
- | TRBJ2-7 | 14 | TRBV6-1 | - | CASSALDRTWEQYF | TGTGCCAGCAGCGCCCTCGACAGGACCTGGGAGCAGTACTTC
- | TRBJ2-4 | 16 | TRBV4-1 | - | CASSQVQEGHGNIQYF | TGCGCCAGCAGCCAGGTTCAGGAGGGCCACGGAAACATTCAGTACTTC
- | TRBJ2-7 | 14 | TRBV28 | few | CASSPPQGGYEQYF | TGTGCCAGCAGTCCCCCCCAGGGCGGCTACGAGCAGTACTTC
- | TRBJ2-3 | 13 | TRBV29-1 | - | CSVVRESTDTQYF | TGCAGCGTTGTCCGGGAAAGCACAGATACGCAGTATTTT